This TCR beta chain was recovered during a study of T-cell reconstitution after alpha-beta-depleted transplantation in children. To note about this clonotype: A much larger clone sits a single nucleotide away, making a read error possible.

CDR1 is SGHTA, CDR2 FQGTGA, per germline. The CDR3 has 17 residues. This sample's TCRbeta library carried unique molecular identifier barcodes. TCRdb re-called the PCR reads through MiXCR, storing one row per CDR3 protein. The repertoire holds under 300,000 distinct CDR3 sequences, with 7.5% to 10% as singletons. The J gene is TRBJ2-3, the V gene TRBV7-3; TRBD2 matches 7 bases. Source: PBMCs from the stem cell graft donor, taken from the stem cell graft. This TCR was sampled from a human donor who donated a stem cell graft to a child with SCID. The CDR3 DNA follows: TGTGCCCGCAGCTTAACGCAGACTAGCCTGATCACAGATACGCAGTATTTT. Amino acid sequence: CARSLTQTSLITDTQYF. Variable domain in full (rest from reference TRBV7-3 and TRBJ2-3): GAGVSQTPSNKVTEKGKYVELRCDPISGHTALYWYRQSLGQGPEFLIYFQGTGAADDSGLPNDRFFAVRPEGSVSTLKIQRTERGDSAVYLCARSLTQTSLITDTQYFGPGTRLTVL.